This T cell receptor beta chain was sequenced in a study of technical replicates of blood from several donors. Assay used: immunoSEQ multiplex PCR; TCRdb lists only in-frame clones, some missing. The data show roughly 81,000 clones, 80% to 90% seen once. Only a few counts were recorded for this clone. What was sequenced was PBMCs. The clonotype originates from a human donor in good health. Some clones in this sample may be carry-over from other donors' samples.

The CDR3 region has the DNA TGTGCCAGTAGTACAGAGAGGCGTTCACCCCTCCACTTT. Translation: CASSTERRSPLHF. The V call is TRBV19, the J call TRBJ1-6; D not resolved. Germline CDR1 reads LNHDA; CDR2 reads SQIVND (reference sequence). V gave up 4 bases and J gave up 9 bases, with 10 bases separating them. CDR3 length: 13 residues.